This passage covers 32 T cell receptor beta chains from one sample sequenced in a study of blood T cell repertoires in COVID-19 (TCRdb year 2020). Libraries were built with the immunoSEQ multiplex PCR assay. Held by TCRdb, this immuneACCESS table contains in-frame sequences only and omits some clones. Under half of the omission traces to an unresolved V gene where checked; the cause of the rest is unknown. The sample yields more than 95,000 clones; about three quarters were counted once. Approximately 20% of the sample is held by the ten biggest clonotypes. The sequencing input was peripheral blood. The receptors derive from a woman in her seventies with acute or convalescent COVID-19.

The sample holds a few counts of this clone. This chain joins TRBV4-3 and TRBJ1-2; D is perhaps TRBD1 (6 bases). CDR3 length: 16 residues. Trimming took off 0 bases at V and 8 bases at J, with 19 bases between the two ends. Per germline, CDR1 LGHNA and CDR2 YSLEER. The CDR3 reads CASSQDLEGQGIGYTF. The CDR3 coding sequence is TGCGCCAGCAGCCAAGATCTCGAGGGACAAGGGATCGGCTACACCTTC.

The chain joins TRBV12-3 or TRBV12-4 to TRBJ2-1, with 11 positions matching TRBD1. This CDR3 region has 13 residues. Unmatched junction bases numbered 3, after V lost 7 bases and J lost 7 bases. The CDR3 sequence: CASKGQGDNEQFF. DNA for the CDR3: TGTGCCAGCAAGGGACAGGGGGATAATGAGCAGTTCTTC.

There are many counts of this clone. The chain uses TRBV3-1 (or the pseudogene TRBV3-2) and TRBJ1-3; D may be TRBD1 (6 bases). V was cut by 4 bases and J by 0 bases, with 10 bases left in between. Per the germline V gene, CDR1 is LGHDT and CDR2 is YNNKEL (reference sequence). The CDR3 is made up of 15 amino acids. The CDR3 region is CASSRGGPSGNTIYF. The CDR3 DNA sequence: TGTGCCAGCAGCCGAGGGGGACCCTCTGGAAACACCATATATTTT.

This chain joins TRBV3-1 (or the pseudogene TRBV3-2) and TRBJ2-2; D uncertain. V was cut by 0 bases and J by 3 bases, with 5 bases left in between. The CDR3 sequence is 14 residues long. The germline gives CDR1 LGHDT, CDR2 YNNKEL (reference sequence). CDR3 bases: TGTGCCAGCAGCCAAGAACAGCACACCGGGGAGCTGTTTTTT. This encodes CASSQEQHTGELFF.

The chain uses TRBV6-6 and TRBJ1-1; D uncertain. Trimming left V 2 bases short and J 6 bases short, with 16 bases between. CDR1 MNHNY and CDR2 SVGAGI come from the germline V gene (reference sequence). This CDR3 is 15 amino acids long. The CDR3 DNA follows: TGTGCCAGCAGTTACCAGAAGGGAGGCGCCTCTGAAGCTTTCTTT. Amino acids: CASSYQKGGASEAFF.

The rearrangement joins TRBV20-1 to TRBJ2-3; TRBD2 aligns across 11 bases. The CDR3 is 18 amino acids. Looked up from germline, CDR1 is DFQATT and CDR2 is SNEGSKA (reference sequence). J gave up 0 bases and V 3 bases, and 11 bases lay outside the gene matches. CDR3 residues: CSASKASGGSGSTDTQYF. The CDR3 nucleotides read TGCAGTGCTAGTAAGGCTAGCGGGGGGTCAGGTAGCACAGATACGCAGTATTTT.

The chain combines TRBV29-1 with TRBJ2-4, with TRBD1 as a possible D gene (5 bases). This CDR3 contains 12 residues. CDR1 is SQVTM and CDR2 is ANQGSEA in the germline V gene. Trimming shortened V by 4 bases and J by 9 bases, and 13 bases separated the two germline ends. CDR3 bases: TGCAGCGTTGGTCCAGGGATGGCCATTCAGTACTTC. Translated, it gives CSVGPGMAIQYF.

The V call is TRBV27, the J call TRBJ1-4, with 12 bases matching TRBD1. Per the germline V gene, CDR1 is MNHEY and CDR2 is SMNVEV (reference sequence). The V segment lost 1 base and the J segment 0 bases; nucleotides outside the gene matches: 6. The CDR3 length is 19 residues. The CDR3 DNA sequence: TGTGCCAGCAGTTTATATGGGACAGGGGGCAAAACAACTAATGAAAAACTGTTTTTT. The encoded protein is CASSLYGTGGKTTNEKLFF.

The chain joins TRBV6-5 to TRBJ1-2; TRBD1 is a possible D gene (5 bases). Germline values: CDR1 MNHEY, CDR2 SVGAGI. Trimming left V 0 bases short and J 8 bases short, with 13 bases between. This CDR3 contains 14 residues. The CDR3 region is CASSYSGGFLGYTF. CDR3 sequence (DNA): TGTGCCAGCAGTTACTCGGGGGGTTTTCTAGGCTACACCTTC.

The genes are TRBV5-1 and TRBJ1-4, with D possibly matching TRBD1 (5 bases). CDR1 and CDR2 from the germline V gene are SGHRS and YFSETQ. CDR3 length equals 13 residues. Trimming shortened V by 6 bases and J by 8 bases, and 14 bases separated the two germline ends. As DNA, the CDR3 is TGCGCCAGCACGCCCGGCCAGGGCGAAAAACTGTTTTTT. It yields the protein CASTPGQGEKLFF.

V usage is TRBV15 and J usage is TRBJ1-2, with 7 bases lining up with TRBD1. This CDR3 spans 13 amino acids. V was pared by 5 bases and J by 6 bases, with 6 bases of the junction left unmatched. The V gene's germline CDR1 is LNHNV and CDR2 YYDKDF (reference sequence). The CDR3 DNA is TGTGCCACCAGCGGCGCAGGGGGAAATGGCTACACCTTC. Protein product: CATSGAGGNGYTF.

This chain connects TRBV24-1 to TRBJ2-5; 8 bases fit TRBD1. Germline V CDR1 and CDR2: KGHDR, SFDVKD. The CDR3 runs to 13 residues. The trim removed 7 bases at V and 4 bases at J, leaving 4 bases unmatched. This CDR3 is CATREDRVETQYF. As DNA, the CDR3 is TGTGCCACCAGGGAGGACAGGGTAGAGACCCAGTACTTC.

The CDR3 is CASFTSPTGELFF. The CDR3 nucleotides read TGCGCCAGCTTTACTAGCCCCACCGGGGAGCTGTTTTTT. The rearrangement links TRBV5-1 to TRBJ2-2, with a tentative D call TRBD2 (6 bases). The germline CDR1 and CDR2 sequences are SGHRS and YFSETQ. The CDR3 is made up of 13 amino acids. The V end lost 7 bases, the J end lost 4 bases, and 11 bases lay between the germline ends.

The CDR3 loop is CAWSDGYGEKLFF. The CDR3 DNA sequence: TGTGCCTGGAGTGACGGGTACGGTGAAAAACTGTTTTTT. This chain uses TRBV30 with TRBJ1-4; D gene unclear. The CDR3 consists of 13 residues. Per germline, CDR1 GTSNPN and CDR2 SVGIG (reference sequence). V lost 1 base and J 7 bases, leaving 10 bases between the germline ends.

This clone has a handful of counts. The gene calls are TRBV5-1 and TRBJ1-4; the D is unclear. The CDR3 is made up of 15 amino acids. V was cut by 6 bases and J by 2 bases, with 14 bases left in between. From germline, CDR1 is SGHRS and CDR2 YFSETQ. CDR3 sequence reads: CASTEVGGTNEKLFF. The CDR3 bases are TGCGCCAGCACCGAGGTCGGAGGGACTAATGAAAAACTGTTTTTT.

V usage is TRBV6-5 and J usage is TRBJ1-4, with a possible D match to TRBD1 (5 bases). This CDR3 is 15 amino acids long. Trimming removed 8 bases at V and 7 bases at J, with 20 bases between. Looked up from germline, CDR1 is MNHEY and CDR2 is SVGAGI. In DNA, the CDR3 is TGTGCCAGCTCGGGGGGGAGGAGCGCTTCTGAAAAACTGTTTTTT. It translates to CASSGGRSASEKLFF.

This chain connects TRBV30 to TRBJ1-1; tentative D call: TRBD1 (5 bases). Trimming removed 5 bases at V and 2 bases at J, with 9 bases between. The CDR3 loop spans 12 amino acids. CDR1 and CDR2 from the germline V gene are GTSNPN and SVGIG (reference sequence). Here the CDR3 DNA reads TGTGCCTGGGTCGGGGGAAACACTGAAGCTTTCTTT. This gives the protein CAWVGGNTEAFF.

The V and J genes are TRBV5-4 and TRBJ1-1, with a tentative D call TRBD1 (5 bases). The V end lost 5 bases, the J end lost 3 bases, and 17 bases lay between the germline ends. Germline V gene sequence: CDR1 SGHNT, CDR2 YYREEE (reference sequence). This CDR3 is 15 amino acids long. The CDR3 DNA reads as TGTGCCAGCAGTCCTGGGGGTCGCGGGGACACTGAAGCTTTCTTT. Translating gives CASSPGGRGDTEAFF. Using reference TRBV5-4 and TRBJ1-1 for the parts outside the CDR3, the full variable domain is ETGVTQSPTHLIKTRGQQVTLRCSSQSGHNTVSWYQQALGQGPQFIFQYYREEENGRGNFPPRFSGLQFPNYSSELNVNALELDDSALYLCASSPGGRGDTEAFFGQGTRLTVV.

This sequence joins TRBV12-5 and TRBJ2-1, with D possibly TRBD1 on 6 matching bases. V gave up 3 bases and J gave up 10 bases, with 13 bases separating them. CDR3 length equals 13 residues. From germline, CDR1 is LGHNT and CDR2 FRNRAP. For the CDR3, the DNA is TGTGCTAGTGGTTTAGGACAGACCCCCGAGCAGTTCTTC. Its protein is CASGLGQTPEQFF.

V and J are TRBV5-1 and TRBJ1-2; maybe TRBD1 (6 bases). Germline CDR1 reads SGHRS; CDR2 reads YFSETQ. Trimming cost V 4 bases and J 0 bases, with 13 bases left between them. The CDR3 consists of 15 residues. The CDR3 bases are TGCGCCAGCAGCCCAACCGGACAGACTAACTATGGCTACACCTTC. Encoded protein: CASSPTGQTNYGYTF.

This chain links TRBV24-1 with TRBJ1-3; D might be TRBD1 (5 bases). CDR3 length: 13 residues. Trimming removed 5 bases at V and 4 bases at J, with 8 bases between. The V gene's germline CDR1 is KGHDR and CDR2 SFDVKD. Here the CDR3 reads CATSAGQGNTIYF. As DNA, the CDR3 is TGTGCCACCAGTGCAGGGCAGGGAAACACCATATATTTT.

This clone was recorded only once. The chain joins TRBV27 to TRBJ2-1, with TRBD2 matching over 8 bases. Germline CDR1 is MNHEY and CDR2 is SMNVEV (reference sequence). V lost 4 bases, J lost 2 bases, and 13 bases stayed unmatched. The length of the CDR3 is 18 residues. CDR3 sequence reads: CASSSGGSGASPYNEQFF. CDR3 nucleotides: TGTGCCAGCAGTTCCGGGGGTAGCGGGGCTTCCCCCTACAATGAGCAGTTCTTC.

The chain carries TRBV4-2 and TRBJ2-7, with D maybe TRBD1 (6 bases). Germline lookup yields CDR1 LGHNA and CDR2 YNFKEQ. Trimming shortened V by 5 bases and J by 4 bases, and 12 bases separated the two germline ends. The CDR3 consists of 13 residues. For the CDR3, the DNA is TGTGCCAGCAGCGCAAACAGGGAGTACGAGCAGTACTTC. Translation: CASSANREYEQYF.

The rearrangement uses TRBV12-3 or TRBV12-4 and TRBJ1-6, with TRBD1 identical over 8 bases. The CDR3 extends over 13 amino acids. The junction had 6 bases not matched to a gene; V was cut back by 8 bases and J by 9 bases. CDR3 coding DNA: TGTGCCAGCCAGGGGACAGGACTTTCACCCCTCCACTTT. It is translated as CASQGTGLSPLHF.

As DNA, the CDR3 is TGTGCCAGCACCGTGGACATGAACACTGAAGCTTTCTTT. As protein: CASTVDMNTEAFF. The chain combines TRBV2 with TRBJ1-1; D perhaps matches TRBD1 (5 bases). The V and J ends lost 7 bases and 0 bases respectively, with 9 bases between them. The CDR3 totals 13 residues. The germline V gene encodes CDR1 SNHLY and CDR2 FYNNEI.

The chain is built from TRBV3-1 (or the pseudogene TRBV3-2) and TRBJ1-1; 8 bases align to TRBD1. Germline lookup yields CDR1 LGHDT and CDR2 YNNKEL (reference sequence). The CDR3 sequence is 16 residues long. The J segment lost 6 bases and the V segment lost 4 bases, leaving 13 bases of the junction unmatched. In DNA, the CDR3 is TGTGCCAGCAGCCCAGAAACCGGGACAGGTCGGCCTGAAGCTTTCTTT. Its translation is CASSPETGTGRPEAFF.

This clone appeared once. The chain recombines TRBV7-9 with TRBJ2-2; 7 bases are a match to TRBD2. V shed 6 bases and J 5 bases; nucleotides not matched to a gene: 9. The CDR3 length is 15 residues. The V gene's germline CDR1 is SEHNR and CDR2 FQNEAQ (reference sequence). The CDR3 loop is CASRLSGAGTGELFF. In DNA, the CDR3 is TGTGCCAGCAGACTATCGGGAGCGGGGACCGGGGAGCTGTTTTTT.

This clone has a handful of counts. This chain joins TRBV18 and TRBJ1-3, with D possibly being TRBD1 (6 bases). CDR1 is KGHSH, CDR2 LQKENI, per germline. The CDR3 is 15 amino acids. Trimming took 2 bases from V and 4 from J, leaving 12 bases between them. CDR3 sequence: CASSPERGNGNTIYF. The CDR3 region has the DNA TGTGCCAGCTCACCAGAAAGGGGGAACGGAAACACCATATATTTT.

The V gene is TRBV2, the J gene TRBJ2-5; D might be TRBD2 (6 bases). Trimming took 3 bases from V and 2 from J, leaving 22 bases between them. The CDR3 spans 18 residues. Germline V gene lookup returns CDR1 SNHLY and CDR2 FYNNEI. CDR3 coding DNA: TGTGCCAGCAGTGAGGGTGGGATGGGGGGACGCGGACAAGAGACCCAGTACTTC. Translation: CASSEGGMGGRGQETQYF. The full variable domain, rest sourced from reference TRBV2 and TRBJ2-5, is EPEVTQTPSHQVTQMGQEVILRCVPISNHLYFYWYRQILGQKVEFLVSFYNNEISEKSEIFDDQFSVERPDGSNFTLKIRSTKLEDSAMYFCASSEGGMGGRGQETQYFGPGTRLLVL.

This clone was observed at least ten times. V is TRBV18 and J is TRBJ1-4; possibly TRBD1 for D (5 bases). CDR3 length: 15 residues. The V end lost 0 bases, the J end lost 8 bases, and 13 bases lay between the germline ends. Germline CDR1 reads KGHSH; CDR2 reads LQKENI. The CDR3 DNA reads as TGTGCCAGCTCACCACCGCAGGGAGGGGTAGAAAAACTGTTTTTT. Protein: CASSPPQGGVEKLFF.

This chain uses TRBV5-1 with TRBJ2-5, with D tentatively TRBD1 (6 bases). The germline CDR1 and CDR2 sequences are SGHRS and YFSETQ. The CDR3 is 14 residues long. Trimming stripped 0 bases from V and 3 bases from J, with 9 bases between. In DNA form, the CDR3 reads TGCGCCAGCAGCTTGGGGGACATGGAAGAGACCCAGTACTTC. This translates into CASSLGDMEETQYF. Filled out from reference TRBV5-1 and TRBJ2-5, the complete variable domain reads KAGVTQTPRYLIKTRGQQVTLSCSPISGHRSVSWYQQTPGQGLQFLFEYFSETQRNKGNFPGRFSGRQFSNSRSEMNVSTLELGDSALYLCASSLGDMEETQYFGPGTRLLVL.

J is TRBJ1-4 and V is TRBV2, with 7 nucleotides matching TRBD1. CDR3 length equals 13 residues. The germline V gene encodes CDR1 SNHLY and CDR2 FYNNEI. V was clipped by 8 bases and J by 5 bases; unmatched bases: 5. The CDR3 protein is CASQGQVNEKLFF. DNA of the CDR3: TGTGCCAGCCAAGGACAGGTCAATGAAAAACTGTTTTTT. The complete variable domain, with remaining parts taken from reference TRBV2 and TRBJ1-4, reads EPEVTQTPSHQVTQMGQEVILRCVPISNHLYFYWYRQILGQKVEFLVSFYNNEISEKSEIFDDQFSVERPDGSNFTLKIRSTKLEDSAMYFCASQGQVNEKLFFGSGTQLSVL.